The 16 T cell receptor beta chains below come from one sample, sequenced in a study of cytomegalovirus exposure and HLA in healthy donors. PCR amplification relied on 60 Vbeta primers (plus 13 Jbeta primers). Assay used: immunoSEQ multiplex PCR; TCRdb lists only in-frame clones, some missing. The table has 100,000 to 150,000 clones, more than 60% seen once; the top ten hold less than 2.5%. What was sequenced was PBMCs. The receptors shown here come from a middle-aged woman in good health and CMV-seropositive.

V and J are TRBV28 and TRBJ2-1; D gene uncertain. Germline assignment: CDR1 MDHEN and CDR2 SYDVKM. V lost 3 bases, J lost 7 bases, and 4 bases lay in between. The CDR3 runs 11 residues. CDR3 in DNA: TGTGCCAGCAGTTTCAGGAATGAGCAGTTCTTC. This gives the protein CASSFRNEQFF.

The chain joins TRBV11-1 to TRBJ1-1, with 8 bases fitting TRBD1. Trimming removed 5 bases from V and 8 bases from J; junction bases left unmatched: 7. Per germline, CDR1 SGHAT and CDR2 FQDESV (reference sequence). The CDR3 totals 13 residues. The CDR3 sequence is CASSRDRGMEAFF. DNA of the CDR3: TGTGCCAGCAGCCGCGACAGGGGAATGGAAGCTTTCTTT.

The CDR3 region is CASSPGQTLNEQYF. The DNA for the CDR3 is TGTGCCAGCTCTCCGGGACAGACCCTGAACGAGCAGTACTTC. The genes are TRBV27 and TRBJ2-7; 7 bases align to TRBD1. The CDR3 is made up of 14 amino acids. CDR1 MNHEY and CDR2 SMNVEV come from the germline V gene (reference sequence). After removal of 8 bases from V and 5 bases from J, the junction contained 12 bases not matched to a gene.

V gene TRBV2 combines with J gene TRBJ1-1; 7 bases agree with TRBD1. V was pared by 6 bases and J by 1 base, with 8 bases of the junction left unmatched. This CDR3 spans 15 amino acids. Germline loops: CDR1 SNHLY, CDR2 FYNNEI. This CDR3 is CASRREGATNTEAFF. CDR3 bases: TGTGCCAGCAGACGTGAGGGGGCCACGAACACTGAAGCTTTCTTT.

This clone has only a few counts. This chain links TRBV6-5 with TRBJ1-1, with D unresolved. The CDR3 is 11 amino acids. Germline CDR1 reads MNHEY; CDR2 reads SVGAGI. V was pared by 7 bases and J by 7 bases, with 10 bases between. CDR3 sequence (DNA): TGTGCCAGCACCAGAGGAGGTGAAGCTTTCTTT. It specifies CASTRGGEAFF.

The chain joins TRBV5-1 to TRBJ2-7; 8 positions agree with TRBD2. The V gene's germline CDR1 is SGHRS and CDR2 YFSETQ. Trimming at V came to 3 bases and at J to 3 bases, leaving 26 bases not matched to a gene. The CDR3 length is 21 residues. The CDR3 coding sequence is TGCGCCAGCAGCTACGGGCGGGGGGCCAGGGAGACTAGAAAGGCGATCTACGAGCAGTACTTC. It translates to CASSYGRGARETRKAIYEQYF.

The CDR3 is CASSYSPGLNTGELFF. The CDR3 bases are TGTGCCAGCAGTTACTCCCCAGGATTGAACACCGGGGAGCTGTTTTTT. This chain connects TRBV6-5 to TRBJ2-2, with unresolved D. Germline CDR1 and CDR2: MNHEY and SVGAGI. Trimming removed 0 bases at V and 1 base at J, with 9 bases between. The CDR3 extends over 16 amino acids.

V and J are TRBV11-2 and TRBJ1-1; D call uncertain. The ends were cut back, 5 bases at V and 7 bases at J, with 11 bases in the middle. The CDR3 loop spans 12 amino acids. The germline gives CDR1 SGHAT, CDR2 FQNNGV. CDR3 loop: CASSTRGYEAFF. The CDR3 bases are TGTGCCAGCAGCACGCGCGGGTATGAAGCTTTCTTT.

This clone was seen only a few times. The V gene is TRBV4-1, the J gene TRBJ1-3; 10 bases agree with TRBD1. The length of the CDR3 is 17 residues. Unmatched junction bases numbered 7, after V lost 2 bases and J lost 3 bases. The V gene's germline CDR1 is MGHRA and CDR2 YSYEKL. The CDR3 here is CASSQIPGQGRGNTIYF. CDR3 nucleotide sequence: TGCGCCAGCAGCCAAATACCGGGACAGGGGCGTGGAAACACCATATATTTT.

The rearrangement joins TRBV11-3 to TRBJ2-2, with TRBD2 matching 7 bases. V trimming: 1 base; J trimming: 7 bases; junction bases outside the gene matches: 6. Per the germline V gene, CDR1 is SGHNT and CDR2 is YENEEA. The CDR3 extends over 15 amino acids. DNA of the CDR3: TGTGCCAGCAGCTTAGCCAGCGGGAAAAGCGGGGAGCTGTTTTTT. This sequence encodes CASSLASGKSGELFF.

V is TRBV4-3 and J is TRBJ2-7; possible D gene TRBD1, 6 bases. Germline lookup yields CDR1 LGHNA and CDR2 YSLEER. This CDR3 comprises 15 residues. V gave up 0 bases and J gave up 5 bases, with 14 bases separating them. The CDR3 here is CASSQEWQGFNEQYF. The DNA of the CDR3 is TGCGCCAGCAGCCAAGAGTGGCAGGGGTTCAACGAGCAGTACTTC.

The gene calls are TRBV11-2 and TRBJ2-7; D might be TRBD2 (5 bases). Germline-derived CDR1 and CDR2 are SGHAT and FQNNGV. V was shortened by 0 bases and J by 2 bases, with 14 bases between the two germline ends. The CDR3 loop spans 16 amino acids. Here the CDR3 reads CASSLDLVARTYEQYF. As DNA, the CDR3 is TGTGCCAGCAGCTTAGACCTGGTAGCGAGAACCTACGAGCAGTACTTC. Supplemented by reference TRBV11-2 and TRBJ2-7, the full variable domain reads EAGVAQSPRYKIIEKRQSVAFWCNPISGHATLYWYQQILGQGPKLLIQFQNNGVVDDSQLPKDRFSAERLKGVDSTLKIQPAKLEDSAVYLCASSLDLVARTYEQYFGPGTRLTVT.

This clone rates as medium-sized. A read error may produce the germline difference seen at one junction end. The V call is TRBV4-3, the J call TRBJ1-1; TRBD1 is a possible D gene (5 bases). The V gene's germline CDR1 is LGHNA and CDR2 YSLEER. The CDR3 sequence is 15 residues long. DNA of the CDR3: TGCGCCAGCAGCCAAGATCAAGGGGCGAACGCTGAAGCTTTCTTT. This codes for CASSQDQGANAEAFF.

The rearrangement uses TRBV19 and TRBJ2-5; tentatively, D is TRBD2 (6 bases). Germline V lookup: CDR1 LNHDA, CDR2 SQIVND (reference sequence). Trimming took 4 bases from V and 4 from J, leaving 16 bases between them. The CDR3 loop spans 15 amino acids. CDR3 DNA: TGTGCCAGTAGTACGGAACACCTGGGGGGAGAGACCCAGTACTTC. This encodes CASSTEHLGGETQYF.

V is TRBV5-6 and J is TRBJ2-2; D ambiguous. Trimming stripped 2 bases from V and 0 bases from J, with 8 bases between. The CDR3 is 15 residues long. Germline CDR1 and CDR2: SGHDT and YYEEEE. The CDR3 nucleotides are TGTGCCAGCAGCTTAGGCGGAACGAACACCGGGGAGCTGTTTTTT. Translated: CASSLGGTNTGELFF.

V gene TRBV21-1 combines with J gene TRBJ2-2; the DNA was not used to check the table's D call, TRBD2. TRBV21-1 is an annotated pseudogene. CDR3 size: 20 residues. The CDR3 nucleotides are TGTGCCAGCAGCCGAACAGCCGGGACTAGCGGGAGTTCGGGCACCGGGGAGCTGTTTTTT. Amino acids: CASSRTAGTSGSSGTGELFF.